What follows is one TCR beta chain and its context. The antigen this receptor binds is unknown. Base qualities are missing; no much larger clone stands one base away. These data are taken from a study of blood T cell repertoires in COVID-19 (TCRdb year 2020). Context from the whole study: Samples covering the acute and convalescent phases of COVID-19 were provided by collaborators in the United States, Italy and Spain. The prospective study material was composed of cDNA or gDNA derived from T cells, B-cell-depleted T cells, or PBMCs. Deeply sampled blood TCRbeta repertoires from subjects exposed to, actively infected with, or recovered from COVID-19 were included in the dataset. The repertoires were released in a freely available public database meant as a resource for research on the immune response to SARS-CoV-2. Samples came from the ongoing ImmuneRACE study (first 160 participants) plus 1,254 subjects from 6 global collaborators. Sample metadata almost always included a de-identified subject ID, COVID-19 status, age in years and sex. HLA class I and class II types, where available, came from metadata supplied by the sample provider rather than from assay-based typing. Overall study results and their limits: The quantity of clinical and demographic metadata differed by source and by participant and was supplied without curation.

The immunoSEQ Assay, a bias-controlled multiplex PCR, was used to amplify TCRbeta CDR3 regions from genomic DNA. As for the authors' bioinformatics: Nucleated cell counts per sample were estimated from amplification of reference gene primers within the assay. Sequence reads were collapsed and filtered to measure the absolute abundance of every unique TCRbeta CDR3 rearrangement. Productive Simpson clonality was computed per sample as the square root of Simpson's diversity index over productive rearrangements. Held by TCRdb, this immuneACCESS table contains in-frame sequences only and omits some clones. Under half of the omission traces to an unresolved V gene where checked; the cause of the rest is unknown. The DNA was the basis for D and trimming; V, J and clone size are from that table. This sample lists 56,000 or so clones; about 85% were detected once. The ten largest clones add up to roughly 13% of the sample.

Each collaborating institution followed its own protocols to collect whole blood in K2EDTA tubes. For TCRbeta analysis, collaborators shipped samples in one of three forms: frozen whole blood, isolated PBMCs, or DNA extracted from either of those sample types. Material: peripheral blood. The TCR was taken from a woman of 80 years or more with acute or convalescent COVID-19.

The DNA sequence follows: TGTGCCAGCAGCTCCCTCCGTGGGGGGGAGGCAGATACGCAGTATTTT. Its translation is CASSSLRGGEADTQYF. The receptor chain draws on TRBV5-5 and TRBJ2-3; 7 junctional bases match TRBD2. CDR1 and CDR2 (SGHKS, YYEKEE) derive from the germline V gene (reference sequence). Inclusive of the bounding cysteine and phenylalanine, the CDR3 is 16 residues long. Of all the DNA, just the CDR3 is kept, 48 bases in frame from base 1. Unmatched junction bases come to 11, with V trimmed by 3 bases and J by 4 bases.